This T cell receptor (beta chain) was captured by sequencing in a study of blood T cell repertoires in COVID-19. Study in general: Italy, Spain and the United States were the sources of the convalescent and acute COVID-19 samples. The cDNA or gDNA used as material had been derived from T cells, B-cell-depleted T cells, or PBMCs.

As originally analysed: Estimation of nucleated cell counts relied on the amplification of reference gene primers. Produced via immunoSEQ multiplex PCR; TCRdb's table is partial and in-frame only. V and J calls and clone size are copied from that table; D and trimming were computed from the DNA. Here the sample spans 300,000 to 400,000 clones, approximately 90% being singletons. About this clone itself: This CDR3 is also generated by other DNA sequences in the sample.

Recruited during active infection, patients (from Seattle) were subsequently followed longitudinally. Germline CDR1 reads SQVTM; CDR2 reads ANQGSEA. The ends were cut back, 5 bases at V and 4 bases at J, with 15 bases in the middle. CDR3 length: 13 amino acids. The receptor comes from a man aged 30-40 years with COVID-19, enrolled during active disease. Source material: peripheral blood. This chain joins TRBV29-1 and TRBJ2-7; a possible D gene is TRBD1 (5 bases). The CDR3 reads CSVSRGVPYEQYF. As DNA, the CDR3 is TGCAGCGTTAGTAGGGGCGTTCCGTACGAGCAGTACTTC.